The 15 T cell receptor beta chains below come from one sample, sequenced in a study of metastatic and nonmetastatic thyroid tumors. MiXCR re-clonotyped the PCR reads for TCRdb. Of about 6,400 clones listed, around 16% are singletons. Every patient was untreated before thyroid surgery. Sequencing was performed on tumor tissue. All receptors derive from a male donor with papillary thyroid cancer or a benign thyroid nodule (not recorded which). Some clones in this sample may be carry-over from other donors' samples.

This clone has at least ten counts. The chain uses TRBV4-1 and TRBJ2-3, with 9 positions matching TRBD1. This CDR3 has 16 residues. CDR1 is MGHRA, CDR2 YSYEKL, per germline. The V gene end was trimmed by 2 bases and the J gene end by 3 bases; junction bases not matched to a gene: 6. The CDR3 protein is CASSQPQTGGTDTQYF. CDR3 nucleotide sequence: TGCGCCAGCAGCCAACCTCAGACAGGGGGGACAGATACGCAGTATTTT.

There are a few counts of this clone. This chain links TRBV6-1 with TRBJ2-1; D gene unclear. Trimming took 2 bases from V and 7 from J, leaving 15 bases between them. The CDR3 is 15 residues long. Germline V gene data show CDR1 as MNHNS and CDR2 as SASEGT. CDR3 DNA: TGTGCCAGCAGTGAACCGGGCCGATCGGAGAATGAGCAGTTCTTC. It yields the protein CASSEPGRSENEQFF.

CDR3 nucleotides: TGTGCCATTAGCTTCGCCCTGGGACAGGGGTCGGACACCATATATTTT. It yields the protein CAISFALGQGSDTIYF. J is TRBJ1-3 and V is TRBV11-1; 10 bases align to TRBD1. The CDR3 sequence is 16 residues long. The V gene's germline CDR1 is SGHAT and CDR2 FQDESV (reference sequence). V was pared by 10 bases and J by 8 bases, with 17 bases of the junction left unmatched.

Within the sample, this clone is medium-sized (0.01 to 0.1%). The genes are TRBV19 and TRBJ2-2; 9 bases map to TRBD1. Germline values: CDR1 LNHDA, CDR2 SQIVND (reference sequence). The CDR3 runs to 15 residues. Trimming cost V 6 bases and J 6 bases; bases outside gene matches: 8. The CDR3 coding sequence is TGTGCCAGTAGGCCGGGACAGGGTCGCCCCGGGGAGCTGTTTTTT. Its translation is CASRPGQGRPGELFF.

The V call is TRBV11-2, the J call TRBJ2-5; D possibly corresponds to TRBD1 (5 bases). Germline values: CDR1 SGHAT, CDR2 FQNNGV. The CDR3 is 18 residues long. V dropped 5 bases and J dropped 5 bases, with 27 bases sitting between them. The CDR3 DNA reads TGTGCCAGCAGCCTGACTGAAGACCTGGCAGGGAACGGGGAGACCCAGTACTTC. This encodes CASSLTEDLAGNGETQYF.

This clone was counted only a few times. The rearrangement links TRBV6-1 to TRBJ1-2, with D unresolved. V was cut by 3 bases and J by 7 bases, with 15 bases left in between. The CDR3 has 14 amino acids. Germline V gives CDR1 MNHNS, CDR2 SASEGT. This CDR3 reads CASSDATAISGYTF. As DNA, the CDR3 is TGTGCCAGCAGTGACGCAACAGCGATCTCTGGCTACACCTTC.

By frequency in the sample, this clone is medium-sized. The V and J genes are TRBV10-3 and TRBJ1-2; D may be TRBD1 (6 bases). There are 13 residues in the CDR3. Germline-derived CDR1 and CDR2 are ENHRY and SYGVKD. V was trimmed by 2 bases and J by 8 bases, leaving 12 bases between them. This CDR3 is CAISESRGSGYTF. DNA of the CDR3: TGTGCCATCAGTGAGAGCAGGGGAAGCGGCTACACCTTC.

This clone was detected a few times. A clone one base away is much larger, so this may be a read error. The V call is TRBV12-3 or TRBV12-4, the J call TRBJ2-5, with 7 bases matching TRBD1. The V gene end was trimmed by 11 bases and the J gene end by 4 bases; junction bases not matched to a gene: 10. The CDR3 is made up of 13 amino acids. The CDR3 here is CAGISGTVETQYF. Written as DNA, the CDR3 is TGTGCCGGCATTTCCGGGACAGTAGAGACCCAGTACTTC.

The CDR3 nucleotides are TGTGCCAGCAGTTTGGACCGGGGTTGGAATGAGCAGTTCTTC. It specifies CASSLDRGWNEQFF. The V and J genes are TRBV27 and TRBJ2-1; weak D call: TRBD2 (5 bases). Trimming left V 3 bases short and J 7 bases short, with 13 bases between. The CDR3 is made up of 14 amino acids. CDR1 MNHEY and CDR2 SMNVEV come from the germline V gene (reference sequence).

This clone is medium-sized (0.01 to 0.1%) by share. The chain employs TRBV20-1 and TRBJ1-2; D ambiguous. Trimming removed 6 bases at V and 4 bases at J, with 15 bases between. The CDR3 runs 13 residues. CDR1 and CDR2 from the germline V gene are DFQATT and SNEGSKA (reference sequence). CDR3 loop: CSAKTNYLYGYTF. CDR3 nucleotide sequence: TGCAGTGCAAAGACCAATTACCTCTATGGCTACACCTTC.

This clone is large. The CDR3 region has the DNA TGTGCCAGCAGTTTATGGGCAGGAGCCTCTTCCTACAATGAGCAGTTCTTC. It translates to CASSLWAGASSYNEQFF. The chain joins TRBV27 to TRBJ2-1, with unresolved D. This CDR3 is built from 17 residues. V shed 1 base and J shed 1 base, with 14 bases lying between them. Per the germline V gene, CDR1 is MNHEY and CDR2 is SMNVEV (reference sequence).

This clone was seen repeatedly, ten times or more. This rearrangement joins TRBV5-6 to TRBJ1-1, with D unresolved. Deletions cut 4 bases from V and 1 base from J, with 5 bases between. There are 12 residues in the CDR3. Per the germline V gene, CDR1 is SGHDT and CDR2 is YYEEEE. The chain's CDR3 is CASSRANTEAFF. The CDR3 coding sequence is TGTGCCAGCAGCAGGGCGAACACTGAAGCTTTCTTT. The full variable domain, completed using reference TRBV5-6 and TRBJ1-1, is DAGVTQSPTHLIKTRGQQVTLRCSPKSGHDTVSWYQQALGQGPQFIFQYYEEEERQRGNFPDRFSGHQFPNYSSELNVNALLLGDSALYLCASSRANTEAFFGQGTRLTVV.

At least ten counts were recorded for this clone. The chain has TRBV9 and TRBJ1-3, with D unclear. Germline V gives CDR1 SGDLS, CDR2 YYNGEE. Deletions cut 6 bases from V and 1 base from J, with 11 bases between. The CDR3 totals 14 residues. CDR3 nucleotide sequence: TGTGCCAGCACCCCTCAGGTGTCTGGAAACACCATATATTTT. This sequence encodes CASTPQVSGNTIYF.

In its sample, this clone was seen a few times. The chain combines TRBV6-1 with TRBJ2-7; a possible D gene is TRBD2 (5 bases). CDR3 length: 13 residues. Germline assignment: CDR1 MNHNS and CDR2 SASEGT. Trimming removed 7 bases from V and 13 bases from J, with 23 bases in between. CDR3 residues: CASNRGCGYERYF. CDR3 DNA: TGTGCCAGCAACAGAGGGTGCGGCTACGAGCGTTACTTC.

This clone was seen many times. The rearrangement joins TRBV5-4 to TRBJ1-1; no clear D gene. Per the germline V gene, CDR1 is SGHNT and CDR2 is YYREEE (reference sequence). Trimming stripped 2 bases from V and 0 bases from J, with 8 bases between. This CDR3 is 14 amino acids long. For the CDR3, the DNA is TGTGCCAGCAGCTTCGGGCATATGAACACTGAAGCTTTCTTT. Protein sequence: CASSFGHMNTEAFF.